The rows below give T cell receptor beta chains drawn from one sample of a study of response to subunit inactivated influenza vaccine. TCRdb re-analysed the RT-PCR reads in MiXCR, keeping a single row per CDR3 protein. The data hold 600,000 to 850,000 distinct CDR3 sequences, with about 14% observed a single time. Sequencing was performed on PBMCs from blood, taken approximately 15 days before vaccination. These receptors were obtained from a man aged 50 to 59 who received an inactivated influenza vaccine. Both conserved end residues are part of each CDR3. The order of the fields is V gene, J gene, CDR3 length, clone size, D gene, CDR3 DNA, CDR3 protein. The D gene is left open where the match is weak. Size values are once, few and many counts, or a class for expanded clones, and some rows have none.

V: TRBV6-1; J: TRBJ1-5; length: 15; size: NA; D: NA; DNA: TGTGCCAGCAGCCCCGGGCAAAATAGCAATCAGCCCCAGCATTTT; CDR3: CASSPGQNSNQPQHF
V: TRBV20-1; J: TRBJ2-2; length: 14; size: few; D: TRBD2; DNA: TGCAGTGCTAGTTTAGCGGGAGGGACCGGGGAGCTGTTTTTT; CDR3: CSASLAGGTGELFF
V: TRBV4-3; J: TRBJ2-1; length: 14; size: NA; D: TRBD2; DNA: TGCGCCAGCAGCCAGGGACTAGCGGGGTATGAGCAGTTCTTC; CDR3: CASSQGLAGYEQFF
V: TRBV15; J: TRBJ2-1; length: 17; size: NA; D: TRBD2; DNA: TGTGCCACCAGCAGGGGGGACTCCGGGAGGCCTTACAATGAGCAGTTCTTC; CDR3: CATSRGDSGRPYNEQFF
V: TRBV7-2; J: TRBJ2-7; length: 13; size: NA; D: NA; DNA: TGTGCCAGCAGCTTCCCGGGGGTACTCGGGCAGTACTTC; CDR3: CASSFPGVLGQYF
V: TRBV24-1; J: TRBJ1-5; length: 14; size: few; D: TRBD1; DNA: TGTGCCACCAGTGATTCCAGGGGGAGGCAGCCCCAGCATTTT; CDR3: CATSDSRGRQPQHF
V: TRBV5-1; J: TRBJ2-7; length: 15; size: many; D: TRBD1; DNA: TGCGCCAGCAGCGCTGGACCGGGACAGGTTAACGAGCAGTACTTC; CDR3: CASSAGPGQVNEQYF
V: TRBV27; J: TRBJ2-3; length: 17; size: many; D: NA; DNA: TGTGCCAGCAGTTCCGCAGCTAGCCGCACAGCCACAGATACGCAGTATTTT; CDR3: CASSSAASRTATDTQYF
V: TRBV2; J: TRBJ1-4; length: 13; size: NA; D: NA; DNA: TGTGCCAGCAGGAGGATGGGGGGCGAAAAACTGTTTTTT; CDR3: CASRRMGGEKLFF
V: TRBV10-3; J: TRBJ2-1; length: 15; size: few; D: NA; DNA: TGTGCCATCAGTGAGTACCGAAGCGAAGGGAATGAGCAGTTCTTC; CDR3: CAISEYRSEGNEQFF
V: TRBV24-1; J: TRBJ2-1; length: 18; size: few; D: TRBD2; DNA: TGTGCCACCAGTGATCCGAACCCAGCGGGAGGGCCGTACAATGAGCAGTTCTTC; CDR3: CATSDPNPAGGPYNEQFF